This entry lists 13 T cell receptor beta chains sequenced from one sample in a study of CD8+CD57+ T cells in acquired aplastic anemia. The TCR beta profiling, which covered VDJ combination and CDR3 sequence, was carried out using genomic DNA as the template. TCRdb re-analysed the reads in MiXCR, keeping a single row per CDR3 protein. The sample comprises about 160,000 distinct CDR3 sequences, roughly 48% of which are singletons, and approximately 3% rests with the top ten. Sequenced patients had shown CD8+CD57+ cell expansion by flow cytometry. The sequenced sample consisted of sorted CD4+, CD8+, or CD8+CD57+ T cells (not recorded which) from PBMCs. The receptors come from a human donor with aplastic anemia.

V is TRBV28 and J is TRBJ1-1; TRBD1 matches at 8 bases. V was pared by 6 bases and J by 4 bases, with 7 bases of the junction left unmatched. The length of the CDR3 is 14 residues. Germline V CDR1 and CDR2: MDHEN, SYDVKM. This CDR3 is CASRRGTGGTEAFF. The CDR3 coding sequence is TGTGCCAGCAGGAGAGGGACAGGCGGCACTGAAGCTTTCTTT.

The table lists this clonotype with many counts. Here the CDR3 DNA reads TGTGCCAGTAAGGCAGGGGGGAATTCACCCCTCCACTTT. Residues: CASKAGGNSPLHF. This chain joins TRBV19 and TRBJ1-6, with 7 bases fitting TRBD1. The CDR3 runs to 13 residues. Germline trimming cut 7 bases from V and 7 bases from J; bases unmatched to any gene: 4. In germline, CDR1 is LNHDA, CDR2 SQIVND (reference sequence).

The chain uses TRBV24-1 and TRBJ2-3; D ambiguous. Per germline, CDR1 KGHDR and CDR2 SFDVKD. Trimming took 2 bases from V and 1 from J, leaving 12 bases between them. The CDR3 spans 16 residues. The CDR3 sequence is CATSDWSAKGTDTQYF. CDR3 sequence (DNA): TGTGCCACCAGTGATTGGTCAGCAAAAGGCACAGATACGCAGTATTTT.

This clonotype was detected a few times. The chain uses TRBV11-2 and TRBJ2-3, with 12 bases fitting TRBD2. This CDR3 region has 16 residues. V gave up 6 bases and J gave up 0 bases; unmatched junction bases: 4. Germline CDR1 is SGHAT and CDR2 is FQNNGV. CDR3 sequence reads: CASRKLAGGSTDTQYF. CDR3 nucleotides: TGTGCCAGCAGGAAGCTAGCGGGGGGGAGCACAGATACGCAGTATTTT.

This clonotype showed up just once. A much larger clonotype is one base distant, so this may be a read error. The rearrangement links TRBV27 to TRBJ1-6; the D gene is possibly TRBD1 (6 bases). The V gene lost 8 bases and the J gene lost 10 bases, with 21 bases spanning the gap. Germline CDR1 and CDR2: MNHEY and SMNVEV (reference sequence). The length of the CDR3 is 15 residues. The CDR3 bases are TGTGCCAGCGGTCCGCAGGGGCGGGATGGCTCACCCCTCCACTTT. Translating it yields CASGPQGRDGSPLHF.

At least ten counts were recorded for this clonotype. V gene TRBV6-5 combines with J gene TRBJ1-2; 8 bases are a match to TRBD1. In germline, CDR1 is MNHEY, CDR2 SVGAGI. The CDR3 covers 15 residues. V shed 5 bases and J 3 bases; nucleotides not matched to a gene: 8. DNA for the CDR3: TGTGCCAGCAGTCACCGGACAGGGCGGGACTATGGCTACACCTTC. Its translation: CASSHRTGRDYGYTF.

This clonotype was observed many times. This rearrangement joins TRBV2 to TRBJ1-1, with TRBD1 identical over 7 bases. The germline gives CDR1 SNHLY, CDR2 FYNNEI. This CDR3 is 19 amino acids long. V was pared by 3 bases and J by 5 bases, with 21 bases of the junction left unmatched. CDR3 loop: CASSDKGGPQGISNTEAFF. DNA for the CDR3: TGTGCCAGCAGTGATAAAGGGGGCCCTCAGGGAATCTCGAATACTGAAGCTTTCTTT.

This clonotype was observed once. The rearrangement joins TRBV4-2 to TRBJ2-3; D is possibly TRBD2 (6 bases). Trimming removed 4 bases at V and 0 bases at J, with 14 bases between. This CDR3 is 16 amino acids long. Per the germline V gene, CDR1 is LGHNA and CDR2 is YNFKEQ. The CDR3 sequence is CASSRGLIASTDTQYF. The CDR3 DNA is TGTGCCAGCAGCCGGGGACTGATCGCTAGCACAGATACGCAGTATTTT.

Comments on this clonotype: A much larger clonotype is one base distant, so this may be a read error. The rearrangement links TRBV5-1 to TRBJ1-1; D is unresolved. Trimming removed 1 base from V and 6 bases from J, with 13 bases in between. The germline V gene has CDR1 SGHRS and CDR2 YFSETQ. CDR3 length equals 14 residues. The CDR3: CASSLNTANAEAFF. CDR3 nucleotides: TGCGCCAGCAGCTTGAATACAGCCAACGCTGAAGCTTTCTTT.

V and J are TRBV29-1 and TRBJ2-7; 13 nucleotides match TRBD2. Germline CDR1 reads SQVTM; CDR2 reads ANQGSEA. This CDR3 contains 13 residues. V lost 7 bases to trimming and J lost 7 bases; unmatched junction nucleotides: 7. CDR3 region: CSAGLAGVGEQYF. In DNA, the CDR3 is TGCAGCGCCGGACTAGCGGGAGTAGGGGAGCAGTACTTC.

This clonotype has at least ten counts. This chain uses TRBV15 with TRBJ1-3; D is unresolved. Germline CDR1 and CDR2: LNHNV and YYDKDF (reference sequence). Trimming stripped 0 bases from V and 1 base from J, with 7 bases between. The CDR3 contains 15 residues. DNA for the CDR3: TGTGCCACCAGCAGAGATTTGGGTTCTGGAAACACCATATATTTT. As protein: CATSRDLGSGNTIYF.

This clonotype was recorded at least ten times. The rearrangement joins TRBV19 to TRBJ1-1; maybe TRBD1 (6 bases). The CDR3 contains 15 residues. V shed 7 bases and J shed 1 base, with 16 bases lying between them. Per germline, CDR1 LNHDA and CDR2 SQIVND (reference sequence). This chain's CDR3 is CASTKDRTPNTEAFF. In nucleotides, the CDR3 is TGTGCCAGTACCAAAGACAGGACACCGAACACTGAAGCTTTCTTT.

V and J are TRBV2 and TRBJ2-5, with 11 bases lining up with TRBD1. Germline CDR1 reads SNHLY; CDR2 reads FYNNEI. The CDR3 covers 16 residues. V shed 1 base and J 5 bases; nucleotides not matched to a gene: 6. CDR3 bases: TGTGCCAGCAGTGAAGGGGGACAGGGGGGCGGGGAGACCCAGTACTTC. Amino acid sequence: CASSEGGQGGGETQYF.